This T cell receptor beta chain is drawn from a study of blood T cell repertoires in COVID-19. Study overall: T cells, B-cell-depleted T cells, or PBMCs provided the cDNA or gDNA that served as material.

Per the original methods: How many nucleated cells were present was estimated from reference gene primer amplification. TCRdb keeps only in-frame clones here, not all; method: immunoSEQ multiplex PCR. The DNA gave D and trimming, while V, J and clone size come from that table. Here the sample spans about 110,000 clones, 70% to 80% being singletons. Germline loops: CDR1 LNHDA, CDR2 SQIVND (reference sequence). The CDR3 spans 15 residues. The trim removed 4 bases at V and 5 bases at J, leaving 8 bases unmatched. The rearrangement uses TRBV19 and TRBJ2-1; 7 bases agree with TRBD2. Material for sequencing was peripheral blood. The sequence derives from a man older than 75 with COVID-19, enrolled during active disease. The CDR3 is CASSNGAGRHNEQFF. Written as DNA, the CDR3 is TGTGCCAGTAGTAACGGAGCGGGACGTCACAATGAGCAGTTCTTC.